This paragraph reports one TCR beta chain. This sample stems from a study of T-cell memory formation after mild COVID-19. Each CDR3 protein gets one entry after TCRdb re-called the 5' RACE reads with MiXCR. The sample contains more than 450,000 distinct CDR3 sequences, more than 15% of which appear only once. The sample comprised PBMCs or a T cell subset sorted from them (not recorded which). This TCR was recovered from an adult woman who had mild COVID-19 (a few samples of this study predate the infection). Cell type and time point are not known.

CDR3 in amino acids: CASSYAQGVNGELFF. The CDR3 DNA reads TGTGCCAGCAGTTACGCACAGGGGGTGAACGGGGAGCTGTTTTTT. The chain carries TRBV6-2 or TRBV6-3 and TRBJ2-2; 8 bases agree with TRBD1. Germline CDR1 reads MNHEY; CDR2 reads SVGEGT. The trim removed 2 bases at V and 7 bases at J, leaving 6 bases unmatched. The CDR3 totals 15 residues.